This T cell receptor (beta chain) was sequenced for a study of T cell responses to AZD1222 COVID-19 vaccine. Comments on this clone: Its antigen is unidentified.

Produced via immunoSEQ multiplex PCR; TCRdb's table is partial and in-frame only. The sample shows about 87,000 clones, almost 90% of them seen only once. General study results and limits: Among spike-specific TCRs, nearly half reportedly target unmutated variant regions. Repertoire samples came only from after the peak T cell response. Mapped onto spike, vaccine-associated CD4 TCRs spanned it and were dominant at 160-218 and 743-854.

V lost 6 bases to trimming and J lost 6 bases, with 14 bases between them. From germline, CDR1 is SNHLY and CDR2 FYNNEI. The CDR3 is made up of 13 amino acids. This specimen was peripheral blood, taken on day 0 of AZD1222 vaccination. The chain has TRBV2 and TRBJ1-1; weak D call: TRBD1 (6 bases). The TCR originated in an adult in good health. The CDR3 DNA reads TGTGCCAGCAGCCGAGAGGGGGGCCCTGAAGCTTTCTTT. Residues: CASSREGGPEAFF.